This T cell receptor beta chain was observed in a study of monozygotic twins with inflammatory bowel disease. Notes on the study in general: No repertoire similarity difference was seen between concordant and discordant twins; power was possibly limited.

The germline V gene encodes CDR1 SGHTA and CDR2 FQGNSA. The CDR3 length is 14 residues. Concerning this clonotype: As yet, its antigen is unknown.

TCRdb processed the 5' RACE reads again and assigns one entry to each CDR3 protein, with no DNA. The sample includes some 99,000 distinct CDR3 sequences. The source is a human donor with ulcerative colitis or Crohn's disease, or a healthy co-twin of an affected twin (not recorded which). The sequenced sample was blood. The V call is TRBV7-2, the J call TRBJ2-1. This CDR3 reads CASSLGLASNEQFF. Complete variable domain (other parts from reference TRBV7-2 and TRBJ2-1): GAGVSQSPSNKVTEKGKDVELRCDPISGHTALYWYRQSLGQGLEFLIYFQGNSAPDKSGLPSDRFSAERTGGSVSTLTIQRTQQEDSAVYLCASSLGLASNEQFFGPGTRLTVL.